These 3 T cell receptor beta chains came from one sample sequenced in a study of shared clonotypes between healthy human individuals. Produced via immunoSEQ multiplex PCR; TCRdb's table is partial and in-frame only. The table includes roughly 500,000 clones, 75% to 85% detected once. Material: PBMCs. These receptors all come from a woman aged 40 to 50 in good health. Some clones in this sample may be carry-over from other donors' samples.

The CDR3 protein is CASSPQLSGTGGLNTEAFF. DNA of the CDR3: TGTGCCAGCTCACCACAACTTTCCGGGACAGGGGGCCTGAACACTGAAGCTTTCTTT. V gene TRBV18 combines with J gene TRBJ1-1, with 12 bases identical to TRBD1. This CDR3 has 19 amino acids. Germline V gives CDR1 KGHSH, CDR2 LQKENI. Losses at the gene ends were 1 base for V and 0 bases for J; bases not matched to a gene: 9. The full variable domain, in which reference TRBV18 and TRBJ1-1 provide the parts outside the CDR3, is NAGVMQNPRHLVRRRGQEARLRCSPMKGHSHVYWYRQLPEEGLKFMVYLQKENIIDESGMPKERFSAEFPKEGPSILRIQQVVRGDSAAYFCASSPQLSGTGGLNTEAFFGQGTRLTVV.

This sequence joins TRBV19 and TRBJ2-2; maybe TRBD2 (6 bases). Germline-derived CDR1 and CDR2 are LNHDA and SQIVND (reference sequence). This CDR3 spans 15 amino acids. Trimming stripped 3 bases from V and 5 bases from J, with 13 bases between. CDR3: CASSISGTVTGELFF. CDR3 DNA sequence: TGTGCCAGTAGTATTAGCGGTACGGTTACCGGGGAGCTGTTTTTT. The full variable domain, completed using reference TRBV19 and TRBJ2-2, is DGGITQSPKYLFRKEGQNVTLSCEQNLNHDAMYWYRQDPGQGLRLIYYSQIVNDFQKGDIAEGYSVSREKKESFPLTVTSAQKNPTAFYLCASSISGTVTGELFFGEGSRLTVL.

The chain has TRBV4-1 and TRBJ1-6; D might be TRBD1 (5 bases). Germline assignment: CDR1 MGHRA and CDR2 YSYEKL. Between the trimmed V and J ends, which lost 1 base and 6 bases, there was a span of 16 bases. The CDR3 contains 17 residues. Written as DNA, the CDR3 is TGCGCCAGCAGCCAAGTGGGGCAGGGCGCGATTAATTCACCCCTCCACTTT. Translating it yields CASSQVGQGAINSPLHF.